The present entry profiles one T cell receptor (beta chain) with its context. The data originate from a study of control samples from healthy donors and cancer patients. Produced via immunoSEQ multiplex PCR; TCRdb's table is partial and in-frame only. The sample includes some 120,000 clones, 75% to 95% seen only once; the top ten take 2% to 2.5%. The CDR3 is made up of 15 amino acids. Germline CDR1 is SGDLS and CDR2 is YYNGEE. Trimming at V came to 2 bases and at J to 0 bases, leaving 3 bases not matched to a gene. The chain recombines TRBV9 with TRBJ2-7; 9 bases map to TRBD2. This TCR was recovered from a man aged 18 to 30 in good health. The sample taken for sequencing was blood. CDR3 region: CASSVSGGLSYEQYF. Here the CDR3 DNA reads TGTGCCAGCAGCGTGAGCGGGGGGCTCTCCTACGAGCAGTACTTC.